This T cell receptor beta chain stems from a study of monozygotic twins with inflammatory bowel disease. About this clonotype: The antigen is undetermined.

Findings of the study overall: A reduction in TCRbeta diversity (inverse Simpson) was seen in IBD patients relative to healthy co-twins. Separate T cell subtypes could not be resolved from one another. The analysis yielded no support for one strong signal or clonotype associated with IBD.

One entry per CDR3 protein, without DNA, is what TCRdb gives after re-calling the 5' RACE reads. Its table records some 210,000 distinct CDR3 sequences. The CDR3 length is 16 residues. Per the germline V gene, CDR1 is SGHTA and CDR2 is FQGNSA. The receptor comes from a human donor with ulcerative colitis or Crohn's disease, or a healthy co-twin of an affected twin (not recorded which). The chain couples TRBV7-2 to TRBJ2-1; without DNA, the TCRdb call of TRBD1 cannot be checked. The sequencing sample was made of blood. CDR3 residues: CASSLSVQGAYNEQFF.